This TCR beta chain was identified in a study of blood T cells in healthy people across ages. There were at least 6 micrograms of total RNA extracted from every sample. The CDR3 runs to 14 residues. In germline, CDR1 is GTSNPN, CDR2 SVGIG (reference sequence). The V end lost 3 bases, the J end lost 4 bases, and 14 bases lay between the germline ends. General study results and limits: Percentage of naive T cells showed a strong correlation with TCR beta diversity. Naive CD4+ cells and diversity were both higher in long-lived donors than in aged donors.

It was with a sample-barcoded 5' primer and a J-beta primer mix that a second PCR of roughly 7 to 11 cycles was run. TCRdb reprocessed the 5' RACE reads via MiXCR and lists one record per CDR3 protein. Of approximately 810,000 distinct CDR3 sequences listed, more than 25% are singletons. Only a few counts were recorded for this clonotype. Its antigen is still unknown. Sequencing used blood. This sequence originates from a woman older than 75 in good health. V and J are TRBV30 and TRBJ2-3; D gene uncertain. Here the CDR3 DNA reads TGTGCCTGGAGCTGGAAGGATAGGCCAGATACGCAGTATTTT. This gives the protein CAWSWKDRPDTQYF. The full variable domain, rest sourced from reference TRBV30 and TRBJ2-3, is SQTIHQWPATLVQPVGSPLSLECTVEGTSNPNLYWYRQAAGRGLQLLFYSVGIGQISSEVPQNLSASRPQDRQFILSSKKLLLSDSGFYLCAWSWKDRPDTQYFGPGTRLTVL.